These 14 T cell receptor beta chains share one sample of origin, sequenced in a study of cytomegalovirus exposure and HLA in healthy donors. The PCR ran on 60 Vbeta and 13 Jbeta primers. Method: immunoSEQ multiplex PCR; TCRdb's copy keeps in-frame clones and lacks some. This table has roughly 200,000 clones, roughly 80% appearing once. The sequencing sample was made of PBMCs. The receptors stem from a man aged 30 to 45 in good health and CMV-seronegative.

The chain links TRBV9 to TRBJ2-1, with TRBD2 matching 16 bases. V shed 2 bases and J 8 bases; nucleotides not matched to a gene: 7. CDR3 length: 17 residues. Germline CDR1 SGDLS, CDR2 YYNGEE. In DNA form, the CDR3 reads TGTGCCAGCAGCGTCGGGACTAGCGGGGGGGTGGTATATGAGCAGTTCTTC. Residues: CASSVGTSGGVVYEQFF.

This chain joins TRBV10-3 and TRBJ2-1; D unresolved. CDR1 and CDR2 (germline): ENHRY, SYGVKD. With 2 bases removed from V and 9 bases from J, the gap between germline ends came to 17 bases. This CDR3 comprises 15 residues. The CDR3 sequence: CAISEPRSFPGEQFF. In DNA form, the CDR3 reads TGTGCCATCAGTGAGCCGCGAAGTTTCCCGGGTGAGCAGTTCTTC.

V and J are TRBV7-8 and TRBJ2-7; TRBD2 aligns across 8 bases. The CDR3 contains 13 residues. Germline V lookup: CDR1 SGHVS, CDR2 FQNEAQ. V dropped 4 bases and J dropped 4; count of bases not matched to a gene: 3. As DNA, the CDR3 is TGTGCCAGCAGCTCCACTAGCGGATACGAGCAGTACTTC. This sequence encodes CASSSTSGYEQYF.

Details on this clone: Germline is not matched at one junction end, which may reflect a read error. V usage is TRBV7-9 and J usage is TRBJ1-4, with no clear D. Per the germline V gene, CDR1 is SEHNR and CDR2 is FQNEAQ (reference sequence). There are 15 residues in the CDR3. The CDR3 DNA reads TGTTCCAGCAGCTTACGAGTGTCAACTAATGAAAAACTGTTTTTT. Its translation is CSSSLRVSTNEKLFF.

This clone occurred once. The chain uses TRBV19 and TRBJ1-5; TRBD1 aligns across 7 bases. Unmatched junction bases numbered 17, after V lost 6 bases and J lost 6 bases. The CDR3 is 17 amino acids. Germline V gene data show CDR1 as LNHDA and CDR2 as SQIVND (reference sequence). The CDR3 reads CASSPWDWDSLGQPQHF. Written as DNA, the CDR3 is TGTGCCAGTAGCCCTTGGGATTGGGACAGTTTAGGTCAGCCCCAGCATTTT.

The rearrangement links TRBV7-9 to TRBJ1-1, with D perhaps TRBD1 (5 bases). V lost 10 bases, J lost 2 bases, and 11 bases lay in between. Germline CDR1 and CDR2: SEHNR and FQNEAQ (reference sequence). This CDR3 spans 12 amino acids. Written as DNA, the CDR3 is TGTGCCACCGCGACAGTAAACACTGAAGCTTTCTTT. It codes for CATATVNTEAFF.

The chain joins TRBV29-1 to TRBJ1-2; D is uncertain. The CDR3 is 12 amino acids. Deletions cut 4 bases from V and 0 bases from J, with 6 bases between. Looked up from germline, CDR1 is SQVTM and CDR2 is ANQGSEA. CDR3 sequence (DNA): TGCAGCGTTGTCAGATCTAACTATGGCTACACCTTC. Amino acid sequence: CSVVRSNYGYTF.

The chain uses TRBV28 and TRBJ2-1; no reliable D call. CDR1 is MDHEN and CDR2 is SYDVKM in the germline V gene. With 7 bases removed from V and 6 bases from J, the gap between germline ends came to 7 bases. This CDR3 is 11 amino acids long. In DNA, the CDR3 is TGTGCCAGCACCCCGGGCAATGAGCAGTTCTTC. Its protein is CASTPGNEQFF. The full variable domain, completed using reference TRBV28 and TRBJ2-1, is DVKVTQSSRYLVKRTGEKVFLECVQDMDHENMFWYRQDPGLGLRLIYFSYDVKMKEKGDIPEGYSVSREKKERFSLILESASTNQTSMYLCASTPGNEQFFGPGTRLTVL.

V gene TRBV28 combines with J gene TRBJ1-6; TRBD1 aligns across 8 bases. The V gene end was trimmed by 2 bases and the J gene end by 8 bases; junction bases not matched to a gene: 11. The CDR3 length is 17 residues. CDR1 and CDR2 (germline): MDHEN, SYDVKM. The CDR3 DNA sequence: TGTGCCAGCAGTTTAATCGGAAGGGGGACAGGATATTCACCCCTCCACTTT. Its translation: CASSLIGRGTGYSPLHF.

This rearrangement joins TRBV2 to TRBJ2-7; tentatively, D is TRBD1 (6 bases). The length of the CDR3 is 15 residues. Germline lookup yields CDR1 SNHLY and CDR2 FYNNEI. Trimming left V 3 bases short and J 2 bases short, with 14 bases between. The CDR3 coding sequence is TGTGCCAGCAGTGACCAGGGGTATAAGGCCTACGAGCAGTACTTC. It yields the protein CASSDQGYKAYEQYF.

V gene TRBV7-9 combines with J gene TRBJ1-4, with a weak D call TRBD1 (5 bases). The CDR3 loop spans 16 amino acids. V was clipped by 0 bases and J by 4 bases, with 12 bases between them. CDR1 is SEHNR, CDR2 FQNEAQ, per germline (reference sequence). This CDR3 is CASSLAVGGINEKLFF. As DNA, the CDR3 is TGTGCCAGCAGCTTAGCCGTGGGGGGAATTAATGAAAAACTGTTTTTT.

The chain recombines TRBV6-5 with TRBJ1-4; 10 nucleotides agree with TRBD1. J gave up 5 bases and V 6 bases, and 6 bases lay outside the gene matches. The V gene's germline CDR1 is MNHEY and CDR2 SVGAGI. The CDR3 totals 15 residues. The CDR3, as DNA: TGTGCCAGCAGGGAACCGGGACAGGGGAATGAAAAACTGTTTTTT. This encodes CASREPGQGNEKLFF.

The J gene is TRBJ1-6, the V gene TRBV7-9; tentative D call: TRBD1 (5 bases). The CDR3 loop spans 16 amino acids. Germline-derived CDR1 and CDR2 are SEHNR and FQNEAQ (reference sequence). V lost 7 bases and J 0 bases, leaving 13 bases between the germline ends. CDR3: CASTKGGGSYNSPLHF. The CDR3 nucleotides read TGTGCCAGCACCAAAGGCGGGGGCTCCTATAATTCACCCCTCCACTTT.

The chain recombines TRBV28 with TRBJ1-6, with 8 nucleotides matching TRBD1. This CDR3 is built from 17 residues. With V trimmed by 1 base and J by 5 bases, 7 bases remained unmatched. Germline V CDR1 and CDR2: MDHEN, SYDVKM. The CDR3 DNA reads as TGTGCCAGCAGTTTATACTGGACAGGGACGAATAATTCACCCCTCCACTTT. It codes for CASSLYWTGTNNSPLHF.